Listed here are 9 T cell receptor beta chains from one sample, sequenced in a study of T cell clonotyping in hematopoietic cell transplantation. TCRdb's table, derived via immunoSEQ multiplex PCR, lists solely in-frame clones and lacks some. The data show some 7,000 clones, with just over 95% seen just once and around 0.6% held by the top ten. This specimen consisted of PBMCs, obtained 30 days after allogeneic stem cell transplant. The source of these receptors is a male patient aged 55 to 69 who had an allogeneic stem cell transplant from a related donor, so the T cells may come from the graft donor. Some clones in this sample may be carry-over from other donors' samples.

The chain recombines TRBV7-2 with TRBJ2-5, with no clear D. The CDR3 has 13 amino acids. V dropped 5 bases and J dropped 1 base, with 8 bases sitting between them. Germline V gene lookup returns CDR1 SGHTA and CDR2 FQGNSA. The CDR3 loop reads CASSPEPQETQYF. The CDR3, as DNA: TGTGCCAGCAGCCCAGAACCCCAAGAGACCCAGTACTTC. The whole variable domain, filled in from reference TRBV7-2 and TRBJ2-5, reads GAGVSQSPSNKVTEKGKDVELRCDPISGHTALYWYRQSLGQGLEFLIYFQGNSAPDKSGLPSDRFSAERTGGSVSTLTIQRTQQEDSAVYLCASSPEPQETQYFGPGTRLLVL.

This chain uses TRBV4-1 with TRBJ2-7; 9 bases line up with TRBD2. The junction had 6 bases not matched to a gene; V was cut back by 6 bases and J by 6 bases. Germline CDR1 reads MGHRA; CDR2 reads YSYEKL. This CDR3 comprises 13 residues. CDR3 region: CASRGRGGLEQYF. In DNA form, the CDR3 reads TGCGCCAGCAGGGGGCGGGGGGGCCTCGAGCAGTACTTC.

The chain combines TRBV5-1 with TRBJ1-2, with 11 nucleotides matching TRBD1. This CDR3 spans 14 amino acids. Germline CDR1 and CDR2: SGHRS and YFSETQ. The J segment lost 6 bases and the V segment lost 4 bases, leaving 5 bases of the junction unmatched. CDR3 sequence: CASSQGTGGDGYTF. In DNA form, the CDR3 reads TGCGCCAGCAGCCAAGGGACAGGGGGGGATGGCTACACCTTC.

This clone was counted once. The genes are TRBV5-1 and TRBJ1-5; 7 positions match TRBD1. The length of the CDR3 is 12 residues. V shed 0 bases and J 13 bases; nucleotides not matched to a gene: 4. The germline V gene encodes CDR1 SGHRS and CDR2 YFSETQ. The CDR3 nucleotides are TGCGCCAGCAGCTTGGACAGGGGACCTCAGCATTTT. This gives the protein CASSLDRGPQHF.

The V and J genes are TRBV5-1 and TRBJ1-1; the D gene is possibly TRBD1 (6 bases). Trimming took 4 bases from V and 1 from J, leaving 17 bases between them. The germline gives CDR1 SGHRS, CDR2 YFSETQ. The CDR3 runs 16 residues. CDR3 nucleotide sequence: TGCGCCAGCAGCGAACGGGCCAGGGGATCGAACACTGAAGCTTTCTTT. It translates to CASSERARGSNTEAFF.

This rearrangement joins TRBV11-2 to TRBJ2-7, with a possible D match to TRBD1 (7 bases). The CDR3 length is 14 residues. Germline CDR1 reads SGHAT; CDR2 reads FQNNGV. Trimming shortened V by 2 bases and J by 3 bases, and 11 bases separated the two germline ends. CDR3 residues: CASSLMRDSYEQYF. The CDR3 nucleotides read TGTGCCAGCAGCTTAATGCGGGACAGCTACGAGCAGTACTTC.

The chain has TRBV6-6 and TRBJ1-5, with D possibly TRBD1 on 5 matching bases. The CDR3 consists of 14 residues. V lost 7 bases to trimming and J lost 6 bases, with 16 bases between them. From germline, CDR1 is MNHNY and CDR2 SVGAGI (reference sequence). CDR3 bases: TGTGCCAGCAATAACAGGCAAAGCGGTCAGCCCCAGCATTTT. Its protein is CASNNRQSGQPQHF.

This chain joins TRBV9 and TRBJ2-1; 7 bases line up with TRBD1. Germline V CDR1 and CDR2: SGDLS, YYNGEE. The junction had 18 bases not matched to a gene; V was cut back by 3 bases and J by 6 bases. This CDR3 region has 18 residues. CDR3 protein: CASSAPLSTGPKGNEQFF. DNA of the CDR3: TGTGCCAGCAGCGCCCCCCTCTCGACAGGGCCAAAGGGCAATGAGCAGTTCTTC.

This CDR3 is CASSIGDGGTEAFF. In DNA form, the CDR3 reads TGTGCCAGTAGTATAGGGGACGGGGGGACTGAAGCTTTCTTT. The J gene is TRBJ1-1, the V gene TRBV19; maybe TRBD1 (5 bases). CDR1 is LNHDA, CDR2 SQIVND, per germline (reference sequence). The CDR3 extends over 14 amino acids. V was pared by 1 base and J by 5 bases, with 11 bases between.